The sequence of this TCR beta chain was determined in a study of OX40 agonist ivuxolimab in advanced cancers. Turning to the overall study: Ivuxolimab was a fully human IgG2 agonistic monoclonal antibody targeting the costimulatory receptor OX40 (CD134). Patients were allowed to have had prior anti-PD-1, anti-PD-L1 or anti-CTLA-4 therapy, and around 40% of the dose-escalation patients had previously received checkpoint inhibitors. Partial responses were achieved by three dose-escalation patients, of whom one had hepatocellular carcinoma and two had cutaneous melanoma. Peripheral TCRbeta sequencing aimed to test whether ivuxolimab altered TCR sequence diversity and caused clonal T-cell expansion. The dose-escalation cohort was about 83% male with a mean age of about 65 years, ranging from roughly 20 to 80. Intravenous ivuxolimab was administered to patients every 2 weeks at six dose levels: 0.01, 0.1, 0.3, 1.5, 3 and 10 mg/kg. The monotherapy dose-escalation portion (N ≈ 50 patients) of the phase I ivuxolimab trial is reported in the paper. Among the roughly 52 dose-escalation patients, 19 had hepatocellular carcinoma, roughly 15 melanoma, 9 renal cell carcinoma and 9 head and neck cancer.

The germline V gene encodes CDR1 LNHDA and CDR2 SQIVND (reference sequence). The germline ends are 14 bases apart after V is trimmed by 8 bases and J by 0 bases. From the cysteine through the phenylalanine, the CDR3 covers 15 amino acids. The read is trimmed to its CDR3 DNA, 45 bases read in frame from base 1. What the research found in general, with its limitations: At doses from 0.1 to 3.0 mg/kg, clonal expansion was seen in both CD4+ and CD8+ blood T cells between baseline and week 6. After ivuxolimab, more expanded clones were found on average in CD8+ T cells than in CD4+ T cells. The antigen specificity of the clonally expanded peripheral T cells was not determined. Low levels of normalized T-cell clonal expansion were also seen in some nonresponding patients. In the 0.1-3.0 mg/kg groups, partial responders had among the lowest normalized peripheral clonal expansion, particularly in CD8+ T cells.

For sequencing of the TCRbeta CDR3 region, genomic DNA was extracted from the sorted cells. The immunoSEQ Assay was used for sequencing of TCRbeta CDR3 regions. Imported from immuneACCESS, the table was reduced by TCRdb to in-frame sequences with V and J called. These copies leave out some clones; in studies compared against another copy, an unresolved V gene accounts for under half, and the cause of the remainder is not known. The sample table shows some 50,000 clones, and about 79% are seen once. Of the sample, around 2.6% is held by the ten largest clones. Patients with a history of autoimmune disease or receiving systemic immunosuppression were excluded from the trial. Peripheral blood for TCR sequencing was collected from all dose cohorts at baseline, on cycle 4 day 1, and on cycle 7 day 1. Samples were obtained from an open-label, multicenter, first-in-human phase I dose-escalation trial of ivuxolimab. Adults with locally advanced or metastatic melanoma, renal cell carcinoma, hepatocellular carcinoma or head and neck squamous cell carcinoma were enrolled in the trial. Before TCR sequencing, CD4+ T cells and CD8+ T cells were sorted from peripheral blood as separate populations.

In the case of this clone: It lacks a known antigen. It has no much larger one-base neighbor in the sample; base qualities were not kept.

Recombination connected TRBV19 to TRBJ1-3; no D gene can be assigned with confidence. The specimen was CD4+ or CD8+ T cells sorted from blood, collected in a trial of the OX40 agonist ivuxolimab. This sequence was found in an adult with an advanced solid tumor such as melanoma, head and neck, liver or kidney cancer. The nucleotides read TGTGCCAGTTGCGACTGGCAGCACTCTGGAAACACCATATATTTT. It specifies CASCDWQHSGNTIYF.